The 8 T cell receptor beta chains presented below share a single source sample, sequenced in a study of cytomegalovirus exposure and HLA in healthy donors. With 60 Vbeta and 13 Jbeta primers, the PCR was carried out. Method: immunoSEQ multiplex PCR; TCRdb's copy keeps in-frame clones and lacks some. Of 85,000 to 130,000 clones listed, less than 85% are singletons. Sample: PBMCs. Source of these receptors: a man in his 60s in good health and CMV-seronegative.

The table lists this clone with a few counts. This chain connects TRBV11-3 to TRBJ2-5, with 8 bases that match TRBD1. Trimming at V came to 10 bases and at J to 2 bases, leaving 6 bases not matched to a gene. From germline, CDR1 is SGHNT and CDR2 YENEEA. The CDR3 has 13 amino acids. The CDR3 DNA is TGTGCCACCCCGGGACAGGTTCAAGAGACCCAGTACTTC. Its protein is CATPGQVQETQYF. Drawing the rest from reference TRBV11-3 and TRBJ2-5, the complete variable domain is EAGVVQSPRYKIIEKKQPVAFWCNPISGHNTLYWYLQNLGQGPELLIRYENEEAVDDSQLPKDRFSAERLKGVDSTLKIQPAELGDSAVYLCATPGQVQETQYFGPGTRLLVL.

In this sample, this clone turned up once. This rearrangement joins TRBV4-3 to TRBJ2-5; D remains ambiguous. The CDR3 loop spans 15 amino acids. V shed 0 bases and J shed 1 base, with 9 bases lying between them. In germline, CDR1 is LGHNA, CDR2 YSLEER. Here the CDR3 reads CASSQDLAGQETQYF. The CDR3 nucleotides read TGCGCCAGCAGCCAAGATTTGGCTGGCCAAGAGACCCAGTACTTC.

The chain combines TRBV2 with TRBJ1-6; 8 nucleotides match TRBD1. V lost 10 bases to trimming and J lost 10 bases; unmatched junction nucleotides: 9. Germline CDR1 is SNHLY and CDR2 is FYNNEI. The CDR3 extends over 13 amino acids. The CDR3, as DNA: TGTGCCACTCGGACAGGGTGGGAATCACCCCTCCACTTT. It specifies CATRTGWESPLHF.

The chain employs TRBV11-3 and TRBJ2-1; 10 positions match TRBD1. Germline V gene lookup returns CDR1 SGHNT and CDR2 YENEEA. V trimming: 5 bases; J trimming: 3 bases; junction bases outside the gene matches: 4. CDR3 length equals 15 residues. The chain's CDR3 is CASSGRDRGYNEQFF. CDR3 nucleotides: TGTGCCAGCAGCGGGCGGGACAGGGGCTACAATGAGCAGTTCTTC.

This chain joins TRBV9 and TRBJ1-2; D is unresolved. Germline V CDR1 and CDR2: SGDLS, YYNGEE. V gave up 2 bases and J gave up 7 bases, with 15 bases separating them. This CDR3 contains 14 residues. The CDR3 bases are TGTGCCAGCAGCGTTCGACCCTCTGAGGCTGGCTACACCTTC. This encodes CASSVRPSEAGYTF.

Only one count was recorded for this clone. This chain joins TRBV25-1 and TRBJ1-2; D is unclear. CDR1 and CDR2 (germline): MGHDK, SYGVNS. V was clipped by 1 base and J by 6 bases, with 12 bases between them. There are 14 residues in the CDR3. CDR3 in amino acids: CASSESRTRDGYTF. CDR3 sequence (DNA): TGTGCCAGCAGTGAATCGAGGACGCGGGATGGCTACACCTTC.

This chain joins TRBV30 and TRBJ1-1; 9 bases are shared with TRBD1. Germline CDR1 reads GTSNPN; CDR2 reads SVGIG (reference sequence). The CDR3 is 14 amino acids. Trimming removed 1 base from V and 4 bases from J; junction bases left unmatched: 4. The CDR3 here is CAWSGQGGGTEAFF. In DNA form, the CDR3 reads TGTGCCTGGAGTGGACAGGGGGGCGGCACTGAAGCTTTCTTT.

The chain links TRBV4-1 to TRBJ2-3, with 11 bases matching TRBD2. The CDR3 runs to 19 residues. Trimming took 0 bases from V and 3 from J; bases not matched to a gene: 11. The germline V gene has CDR1 MGHRA and CDR2 YSYEKL. CDR3 sequence reads: CASSQDSLAGGRLTDTQYF. CDR3 bases: TGCGCCAGCAGCCAAGATTCCCTAGCGGGGGGTAGGTTGACAGATACGCAGTATTTT.